One and the same sample provided the 10 T cell receptor beta chains below, sequenced in a study of cytomegalovirus exposure and HLA in healthy donors. The PCR ran on 60 Vbeta and 13 Jbeta primers. Clones were sequenced by immunoSEQ multiplex PCR, and TCRdb holds only the in-frame ones, with some missing. The repertoire consists of about 250,000 clones, with over 75% occurring once and the leading ten covering around 0.45%. Sequenced sample: PBMCs. The receptors shown here come from a boy younger than 18 in good health and CMV-seronegative.

The rearrangement uses TRBV27 and TRBJ2-3, with 8 nucleotides matching TRBD2. With V trimmed by 0 bases and J by 0 bases, 8 bases remained unmatched. The CDR3 runs to 18 residues. Per germline, CDR1 MNHEY and CDR2 SMNVEV (reference sequence). CDR3 sequence: CASSLSLVSGASTDTQYF. CDR3 coding DNA: TGTGCCAGCAGTTTATCCTTAGTTAGCGGGGCTAGCACAGATACGCAGTATTTT.

V is TRBV2 and J is TRBJ2-7; 10 bases agree with TRBD2. The CDR3 is 16 amino acids. Germline CDR1 reads SNHLY; CDR2 reads FYNNEI. V was pared by 5 bases and J by 0 bases, with 7 bases of the junction left unmatched. CDR3 nucleotides: TGTGCCAGCAGTCTCCTAGCGGGGGTGAGCTCCTACGAGCAGTACTTC. Its protein is CASSLLAGVSSYEQYF.

This chain joins TRBV7-9 and TRBJ2-5, with 9 nucleotides matching TRBD1. This CDR3 has 15 amino acids. V trimming: 2 bases; J trimming: 4 bases; junction bases outside the gene matches: 5. Germline V CDR1 and CDR2: SEHNR, FQNEAQ (reference sequence). CDR3 residues: CASSLRDRDRETQYF. For the CDR3, the DNA is TGTGCCAGCAGCTTAAGGGACAGGGACCGAGAGACCCAGTACTTC.

The gene calls are TRBV2 and TRBJ2-1, with 9 bases lining up with TRBD2. This CDR3 region has 15 residues. Germline V lookup: CDR1 SNHLY, CDR2 FYNNEI. The trim removed 6 bases at V and 7 bases at J, leaving 10 bases unmatched. CDR3 coding DNA: TGTGCCAGCAGCCCCAGACTAGCGGTGGGAAATGAGCAGTTCTTC. This encodes CASSPRLAVGNEQFF.

The V gene is TRBV6-5, the J gene TRBJ1-2, with 7 bases fitting TRBD1. J lost 7 bases, V lost 5 bases, and 7 bases had no gene match. In germline, CDR1 is MNHEY, CDR2 SVGAGI. The CDR3 loop spans 13 amino acids. The CDR3 region is CASSPRDRGGYTF. The CDR3 nucleotides read TGTGCCAGCAGTCCCCGGGACAGAGGTGGCTACACCTTC.

The chain employs TRBV6-1 and TRBJ1-4; D possibly corresponds to TRBD1 (6 bases). The germline V gene encodes CDR1 MNHNS and CDR2 SASEGT. V lost 6 bases to trimming and J lost 1 base, with 9 bases between them. This CDR3 has 14 amino acids. CDR3 in DNA: TGTGCCAGCAGCATACAGGGAACTAATGAAAAACTGTTTTTT. Translated, it gives CASSIQGTNEKLFF.

The CDR3 region has the DNA TGTGCCGCTAACACAGGGGGATCACGCTATGGCTACACCTTC. This gives the protein CAANTGGSRYGYTF. The chain uses TRBV6-1 and TRBJ1-2; 8 bases are a match to TRBD1. CDR3 length: 14 amino acids. CDR1 is MNHNS and CDR2 is SASEGT in the germline V gene. V shed 11 bases and J 4 bases; nucleotides not matched to a gene: 12.

This sequence joins TRBV9 and TRBJ2-1, with 7 bases that match TRBD2. This CDR3 region has 15 residues. Germline loops: CDR1 SGDLS, CDR2 YYNGEE. Losses at the gene ends were 3 bases for V and 8 bases for J; bases not matched to a gene: 11. The CDR3, as DNA: TGTGCCAGCAGCGCCGGAGGGCGGGAGTTTTATGAGCAGTTCTTC. This gives the protein CASSAGGREFYEQFF.

The chain couples TRBV5-1 to TRBJ1-3, with D perhaps TRBD1 (6 bases). From germline, CDR1 is SGHRS and CDR2 YFSETQ. This CDR3 has 17 residues. Trimming shortened V by 5 bases and J by 1 base, and 19 bases separated the two germline ends. The CDR3 DNA follows: TGCGCCAGCAGTCCCTCGCCAGGGGCAGGGTCTGGAAACACCATATATTTT. Protein sequence: CASSPSPGAGSGNTIYF.

This clone was found a few times. The chain recombines TRBV7-6 with TRBJ2-2; the match to TRBD1 covers 8 bases. Looked up from germline, CDR1 is SGHVS and CDR2 is FNYEAQ. V was clipped by 1 base and J by 9 bases; unmatched bases: 4. The CDR3 has 14 residues. The CDR3 loop reads CASSLGQGNRELFF. The CDR3 coding sequence is TGTGCCAGCAGCTTAGGACAGGGGAATCGGGAGCTGTTTTTT.